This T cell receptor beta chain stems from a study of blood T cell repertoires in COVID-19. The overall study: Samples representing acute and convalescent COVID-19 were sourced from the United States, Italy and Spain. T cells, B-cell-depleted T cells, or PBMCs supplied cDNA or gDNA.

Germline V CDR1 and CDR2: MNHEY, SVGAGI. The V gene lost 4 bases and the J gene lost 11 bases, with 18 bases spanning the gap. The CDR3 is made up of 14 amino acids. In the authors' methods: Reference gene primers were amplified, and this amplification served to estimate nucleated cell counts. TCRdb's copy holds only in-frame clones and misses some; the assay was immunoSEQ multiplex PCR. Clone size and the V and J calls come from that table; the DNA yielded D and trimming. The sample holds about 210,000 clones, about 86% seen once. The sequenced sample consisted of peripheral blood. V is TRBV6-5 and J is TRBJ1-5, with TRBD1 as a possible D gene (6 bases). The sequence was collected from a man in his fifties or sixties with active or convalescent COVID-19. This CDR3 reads CASSFRQRSGAQHF. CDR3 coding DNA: TGTGCCAGCAGTTTCCGACAGCGGTCAGGGGCCCAGCATTTT.